Shown below are 7 T cell receptor beta chains from a single sample sequenced in a study of tumor-infiltrating lymphocytes in localized non-small cell lung cancer. Assay used: immunoSEQ multiplex PCR; TCRdb lists only in-frame clones, some missing. The repertoire has over 10,000 clones, over 70% of them found once; the top ten carry 4% to 5.5%. Material for sequencing was lung tumor tissue. All receptors derive from a human donor with non-small cell lung cancer.

J is TRBJ1-1 and V is TRBV7-9, with 7 bases matching TRBD1. Germline V lookup: CDR1 SEHNR, CDR2 FQNEAQ (reference sequence). The CDR3 covers 11 residues. V lost 5 bases and J lost 11; bases outside the gene matches: 5. Here the CDR3 DNA reads TGTGCCAGCAGCCAGGGGGGGCCGGCTTTCTTT. Residues: CASSQGGPAFF. Complete variable domain (other parts from reference TRBV7-9 and TRBJ1-1): DTGVSQNPRHKITKRGQNVTFRCDPISEHNRLYWYRQTLGQGPEFLTYFQNEAQLEKSRLLSDRFSAERPKGSFSTLEIQRTEQGDSAMYLCASSQGGPAFFGQGTRLTVV.

The sample holds one count of this clone. The chain is built from TRBV11-3 and TRBJ2-1, with 14 bases lining up with TRBD2. Germline CDR1 is SGHNT and CDR2 is YENEEA. V lost 1 base to trimming and J lost 8 bases; unmatched junction nucleotides: 7. The CDR3 contains 17 residues. The CDR3 is CASSLGKTSGRADEQFF. DNA of the CDR3: TGTGCCAGCAGCTTAGGGAAGACTAGCGGGAGGGCCGATGAGCAGTTCTTC.

This sequence joins TRBV11-2 and TRBJ2-4; possibly TRBD1 or TRBD2 for D (5 bases each). Trimming took off 2 bases at V and 9 bases at J, with 11 bases between the two ends. Germline lookup yields CDR1 SGHAT and CDR2 FQNNGV. The CDR3 has 13 amino acids. CDR3 loop: CASSLRGARIQYF. The CDR3 DNA is TGTGCCAGCAGCTTACGAGGGGCGCGCATTCAGTACTTC. Based on the CDR3 plus reference TRBV11-2 and TRBJ2-4, the full variable domain is EAGVAQSPRYKIIEKRQSVAFWCNPISGHATLYWYQQILGQGPKLLIQFQNNGVVDDSQLPKDRFSAERLKGVDSTLKIQPAKLEDSAVYLCASSLRGARIQYFGAGTRLSVL.

The chain employs TRBV9 and TRBJ2-3; D is uncertain. V was clipped by 0 bases and J by 2 bases, with 7 bases between them. The germline gives CDR1 SGDLS, CDR2 YYNGEE. The CDR3 runs to 14 residues. CDR3 nucleotides: TGTGCCAGCAGCGTAGCATCTCCCACAGATACGCAGTATTTT. Residues: CASSVASPTDTQYF.

The V and J genes are TRBV5-1 and TRBJ2-2; 7 positions agree with TRBD2. This CDR3 is 15 amino acids long. J gave up 0 bases and V 4 bases, and 3 bases lay outside the gene matches. The germline CDR1 and CDR2 sequences are SGHRS and YFSETQ. Here the CDR3 DNA reads TGCGCCAGCAGCCCGGGACTAACGAACACCGGGGAGCTGTTTTTT. Protein sequence: CASSPGLTNTGELFF.

In its sample, this clone is large. The chain links TRBV19 to TRBJ2-1; D not certain. V was cut by 3 bases and J by 2 bases, with 11 bases left in between. The CDR3 loop spans 15 amino acids. Germline assignment: CDR1 LNHDA and CDR2 SQIVND (reference sequence). DNA for the CDR3: TGTGCCAGTAGTATTGTTCAAGGCCCCTACAATGAGCAGTTCTTC. Translated, it gives CASSIVQGPYNEQFF.

V gene TRBV18 combines with J gene TRBJ2-7; D is ambiguous. This CDR3 is built from 14 residues. V dropped 2 bases and J dropped 3 bases, with 11 bases sitting between them. Germline V gene sequence: CDR1 KGHSH, CDR2 LQKENI. The CDR3 DNA reads TGTGCCAGCTCACCAGAGGCAAAGGGCTACGAGCAGTACTTC. Protein: CASSPEAKGYEQYF.